A selection of T cell receptor beta chains follows, all from one sample in a study of vaccination and CD4 T cells after COVID-19. These receptors have no identified antigens. MiXCR, run by TCRdb on the PCR reads, gives a single entry per CDR3 protein. This table has 15,000 or so distinct CDR3 sequences, over 45% appearing once. The source was cultured CD4+ T cells from blood, collected after SARS-CoV-2 vaccination. These TCRs come from a human donor with COVID-19. Both conserved end residues are part of each CDR3. Fields, in order: J gene, V gene, clone size, D gene, CDR3 DNA, CDR3 protein. The D gene is left open where the match is weak. Clone sizes are given selectively: once, few, many, or a class where the clone is expanded.

j_gene: TRBJ2-7
v_gene: TRBV27
abundance: NA
d_gene: TRBD1
CDR3nt: TGTGCCAGCAGTTTATTGACGGGCAGGGGGCTTGGCGAGCAGTACTTC
CDR3aa: CASSLLTGRGLGEQYF

j_gene: TRBJ1-2
v_gene: TRBV15
abundance: NA
d_gene: TRBD1
CDR3nt: TGTGCCACCAGCGGGGACAGGGCACATGGCTACACCTTC
CDR3aa: CATSGDRAHGYTF

j_gene: TRBJ2-5
v_gene: TRBV28
abundance: NA
d_gene: TRBD1
CDR3nt: TGTGCCAGCAGTTCCGGGACAGGGGGCGCCAAGACCCAGTACTTC
CDR3aa: CASSSGTGGAKTQYF

j_gene: TRBJ2-2
v_gene: TRBV7-6
abundance: once
d_gene: NA
CDR3nt: TGTGCCAGCAGCCAGGGGGGGCAGGGGGACACCGGGGAGCTGTTTTTT
CDR3aa: CASSQGGQGDTGELFF

j_gene: TRBJ1-6
v_gene: TRBV6-5
abundance: few
d_gene: NA
CDR3nt: TGTGCCAGCAGTTCCTCCCCCGGCCAGAATTCACCCCTCCACTTT
CDR3aa: CASSSSPGQNSPLHF

j_gene: TRBJ1-5
v_gene: TRBV30
abundance: few
d_gene: TRBD1
CDR3nt: TGTGCCTGGAGCACCGGGACAGGGGGCATTCAGCCCCAGCATTTT
CDR3aa: CAWSTGTGGIQPQHF

j_gene: TRBJ1-2
v_gene: TRBV6-5
abundance: NA
d_gene: NA
CDR3nt: TGTGCCAGCAGTTACTCAGGAGGGGTAGGCTACACCTTC
CDR3aa: CASSYSGGVGYTF

j_gene: TRBJ2-6
v_gene: TRBV6-2/TRBV6-3
abundance: NA
d_gene: NA
CDR3nt: TGTGCCAGCTTTACGAGCTCTGGGGCCAACGTCCTGACTTTT
CDR3aa: CASFTSSGANVLTF

j_gene: TRBJ1-5
v_gene: TRBV18
abundance: NA
d_gene: NA
CDR3nt: TGTGCCAGCTCACCACCGATTGGTCAGCCCCAGCATTTT
CDR3aa: CASSPPIGQPQHF

j_gene: TRBJ1-1
v_gene: TRBV28
abundance: few
d_gene: TRBD1
CDR3nt: TGTGCCAGCAGTTTAATGGCCACCTCGACAGGGTACTCCCCCGAAGCTTTCTTT
CDR3aa: CASSLMATSTGYSPEAFF

j_gene: TRBJ2-7
v_gene: TRBV10-2
abundance: NA
d_gene: TRBD1
CDR3nt: TGCGCCAGCAGGGAAACAGGGGGATACTACGAGCAGTACTTC
CDR3aa: CASRETGGYYEQYF

j_gene: TRBJ2-4
v_gene: TRBV6-1
abundance: NA
d_gene: NA
CDR3nt: TGTGCCAGCAGCTCTGACAGACTAGCCAAAAACATTCAGTACTTC
CDR3aa: CASSSDRLAKNIQYF

j_gene: TRBJ2-2
v_gene: TRBV7-2
abundance: NA
d_gene: TRBD2
CDR3nt: TGTGCCAGCAGCTTAGGGGGGGGGAACACCGGGGAGCTGTTTTTT
CDR3aa: CASSLGGGNTGELFF

j_gene: TRBJ1-2
v_gene: TRBV6-1
abundance: few
d_gene: NA
CDR3nt: TGTGCCAGCAGTGAGGTGTATGGCTACACCTTC
CDR3aa: CASSEVYGYTF

j_gene: TRBJ2-3
v_gene: TRBV19
abundance: few
d_gene: NA
CDR3nt: TGTGCCAGTAGCCGGGACGAAGCTACAGATACGCAGTATTTT
CDR3aa: CASSRDEATDTQYF

j_gene: TRBJ1-5
v_gene: TRBV7-2
abundance: once
d_gene: TRBD1
CDR3nt: TGTGCCAGCAGCTTAGAGGGGACAGGGGCCGGTCAGCCCCAGCATTTT
CDR3aa: CASSLEGTGAGQPQHF

j_gene: TRBJ2-5
v_gene: TRBV7-9
abundance: NA
d_gene: NA
CDR3nt: TGTGCCAGCAGCCATCAAACTGGAGGAAGAGAGACCCAGTACTTC
CDR3aa: CASSHQTGGRETQYF

j_gene: TRBJ1-6
v_gene: TRBV19
abundance: NA
d_gene: NA
CDR3nt: TGTGCCAGTAGTATAGCGGCCCCCAATATCAATTCACCCCTCCACTTT
CDR3aa: CASSIAAPNINSPLHF

j_gene: TRBJ1-1
v_gene: TRBV5-4
abundance: NA
d_gene: NA
CDR3nt: TGTGCCGGGACTTTGGGGGTTGGGACTGAAGCTTTCTTT
CDR3aa: CAGTLGVGTEAFF

j_gene: TRBJ2-6
v_gene: TRBV20-1
abundance: NA
d_gene: TRBD1
CDR3nt: TGCAGTGCCAGGACAGGAGAGTTGGGGGCCAACGTCCTGACTTTC
CDR3aa: CSARTGELGANVLTF

j_gene: TRBJ2-3
v_gene: TRBV4-2
abundance: NA
d_gene: NA
CDR3nt: TGTGCCAGCAGCCAAGGCGGGGGCGGTGACACAGATACGCAGTATTTT
CDR3aa: CASSQGGGGDTDTQYF

j_gene: TRBJ1-1
v_gene: TRBV7-8
abundance: NA
d_gene: NA
CDR3nt: TGTGCCAGCAGCTTATTATCCGTGGCTGAAGCTTTCTTT
CDR3aa: CASSLLSVAEAFF

j_gene: TRBJ1-5
v_gene: TRBV11-3
abundance: once
d_gene: NA
CDR3nt: TGTGCCAGCAGCCGCGGGGGGAGCAATCAGCCCCAGCATTTT
CDR3aa: CASSRGGSNQPQHF

j_gene: TRBJ2-5
v_gene: TRBV15
abundance: few
d_gene: NA
CDR3nt: TGTGCCACCAGCAGAGCCAGTGGTCCCCAAGAGACCCAGTACTTC
CDR3aa: CATSRASGPQETQYF

j_gene: TRBJ1-3
v_gene: TRBV20-1
abundance: NA
d_gene: NA
CDR3nt: TGCAGTGCTAGAGCGGGGGGCTCTGGAAACACCATATATTTT
CDR3aa: CSARAGGSGNTIYF

j_gene: TRBJ1-4
v_gene: TRBV6-2/TRBV6-3
abundance: NA
d_gene: TRBD1
CDR3nt: TGTGCCAGCAGATTGACAGGGGTGGGTGAAAAACTGTTTTTT
CDR3aa: CASRLTGVGEKLFF

j_gene: TRBJ2-7
v_gene: TRBV7-2
abundance: NA
d_gene: TRBD2
CDR3nt: TGTGCCAGCAGCTTAGGCGGGGGGTTAAGGTACGAGCAGTACTTC
CDR3aa: CASSLGGGLRYEQYF

j_gene: TRBJ1-5
v_gene: TRBV19
abundance: NA
d_gene: NA
CDR3nt: TGTGCCAGTAGTATTAGGGCAGGCGGTCCGCAGCCCCAGCATTTT
CDR3aa: CASSIRAGGPQPQHF